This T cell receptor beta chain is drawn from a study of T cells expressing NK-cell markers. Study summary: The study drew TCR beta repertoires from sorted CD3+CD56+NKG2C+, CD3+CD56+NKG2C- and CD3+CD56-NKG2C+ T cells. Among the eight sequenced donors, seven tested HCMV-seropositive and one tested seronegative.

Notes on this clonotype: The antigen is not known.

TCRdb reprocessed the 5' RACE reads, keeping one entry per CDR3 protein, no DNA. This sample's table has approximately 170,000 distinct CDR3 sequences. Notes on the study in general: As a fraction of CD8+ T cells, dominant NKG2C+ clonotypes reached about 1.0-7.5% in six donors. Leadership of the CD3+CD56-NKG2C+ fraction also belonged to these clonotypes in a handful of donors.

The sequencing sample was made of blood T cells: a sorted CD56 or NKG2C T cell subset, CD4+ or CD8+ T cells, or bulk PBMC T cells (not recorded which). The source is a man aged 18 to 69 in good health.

Here the CDR3 reads CASSLTSGGTLGETQYF. The chain employs TRBV6-5 and TRBJ2-5; the TCRdb call, TRBD2, lacks DNA for checking. CDR3 length: 17 residues. CDR1 is MNHEY, CDR2 SVGAGI, per germline.